The sequence of this T cell receptor beta chain was determined in a study of cytomegalovirus exposure and HLA in healthy donors. Germline CDR1 and CDR2: SGHRS and YFSETQ. This CDR3 comprises 19 residues. Regarding this clone: A junction end diverges from the germline sequence, so it may reflect a read error.

Researchers ran the PCR with 60 Vbeta and 13 Jbeta primers. Measured with immunoSEQ multiplex PCR; TCRdb has only the in-frame clones, and not every one. The profile shows about 150,000 clones, 82% of them singletons. What was sequenced was PBMCs. The chain links TRBV5-1 to TRBJ2-4; D is perhaps TRBD2 (5 bases). The clonotype was recovered from a woman between 50 and 59 years old in good health and CMV-seropositive. CDR3 region: CASSLEVDPNPLAKNSQYF. In DNA, the CDR3 is TGCGCCAGCAGCTTGGAGGTGGACCCGAATCCTCTAGCCAAAAACAGTCAGTACTTC.